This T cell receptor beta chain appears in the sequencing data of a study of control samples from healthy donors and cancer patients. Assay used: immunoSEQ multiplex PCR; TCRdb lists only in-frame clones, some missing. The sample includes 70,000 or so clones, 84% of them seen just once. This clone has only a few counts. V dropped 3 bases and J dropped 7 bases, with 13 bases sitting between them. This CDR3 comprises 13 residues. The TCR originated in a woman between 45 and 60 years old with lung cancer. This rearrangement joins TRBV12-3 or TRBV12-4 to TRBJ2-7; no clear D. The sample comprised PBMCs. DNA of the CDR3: TGTGCCAGCAGTTTGGTTAGGCCGTGGGAGCAGTACTTC. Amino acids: CASSLVRPWEQYF.